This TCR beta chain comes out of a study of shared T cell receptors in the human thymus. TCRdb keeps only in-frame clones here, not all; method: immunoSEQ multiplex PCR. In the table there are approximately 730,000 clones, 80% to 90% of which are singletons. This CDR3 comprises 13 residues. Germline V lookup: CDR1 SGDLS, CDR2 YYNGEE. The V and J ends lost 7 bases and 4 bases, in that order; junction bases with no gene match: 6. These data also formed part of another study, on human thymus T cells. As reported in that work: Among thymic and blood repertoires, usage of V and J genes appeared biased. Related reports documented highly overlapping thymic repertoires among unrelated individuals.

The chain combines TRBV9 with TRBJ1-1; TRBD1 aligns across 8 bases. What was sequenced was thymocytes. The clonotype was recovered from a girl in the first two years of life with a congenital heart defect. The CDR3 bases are TGTGCCAGCGGCAGGGGGCAAGGCACTGAAGCTTTCTTT. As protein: CASGRGQGTEAFF.